The 3 T cell receptor beta chains listed next were all sequenced from one sample in a study of blood T cell repertoires in COVID-19. Profiled with immunoSEQ multiplex PCR; TCRdb holds only in-frame clones, not every one. The table lists 95,000 or so clones, 84% of them singletons, with about a quarter in the top ten. Sequencing input: peripheral blood. These receptors were obtained from a human donor in a cohort sampled during active COVID-19.

The chain joins TRBV6-5 to TRBJ1-1; tentatively, D is TRBD1 (5 bases). CDR1 and CDR2 from the germline V gene are MNHEY and SVGAGI. The CDR3 loop spans 14 amino acids. V lost 3 bases and J lost 6, with 14 bases in between. The CDR3 region has the DNA TGTGCCAGCAGTTATACGGGCAGGGCTGCTGAAGCTTTCTTT. Protein: CASSYTGRAAEAFF.

To note about this clone: A much larger clone lies one base from this, so it may be a read error. Distinct nucleotide sequences in the sample also encode this CDR3. J is TRBJ1-5 and V is TRBV6-6; no firm D call. The V and J ends lost 2 bases and 1 base respectively, with 6 bases between them. Germline values: CDR1 MNHNY, CDR2 SVGAGI (reference sequence). This CDR3 region has 14 residues. The CDR3 sequence: CASSYGESNQPQHF. CDR3 sequence (DNA): TGTGCCAGCAGTTACGGGGAGAGCAATCAGCCCCAGCATTTT.

V and J are TRBV11-2 and TRBJ1-4; possible D gene TRBD1, 5 bases. The CDR3 length is 14 residues. CDR1 SGHAT and CDR2 FQNNGV come from the germline V gene. Trimming removed 5 bases at V and 13 bases at J, with 20 bases between. The CDR3 spells CASSPGLNPAGLFF. The DNA for the CDR3 is TGTGCCAGCAGCCCGGGACTGAACCCTGCCGGACTGTTTTTT.